These T cell receptor beta chains were read from a single sample in a study of cytomegalovirus exposure and HLA in healthy donors. Produced via immunoSEQ multiplex PCR; TCRdb's table is partial and in-frame only. The sample has over 200,000 clones, roughly 88% seen once. Material for sequencing was PBMCs. The receptors were sampled from a woman under 40 in good health and CMV-seronegative. Each CDR3 is given with its conserved first and last residue. D genes are given only for firm matches. A clone size is listed for some rows: how often the clone was seen (once, few, many), or a class if it is expanded.

d_call,v_call,j_call,clone_size,cdr3_nt,cdr3_aa
NA,TRBV7-8,TRBJ1-1,NA,TGTGCCAGCAGCTCAGCGTGGGACGCCGGCACTGAAGCTTTCTTT,CASSSAWDAGTEAFF
NA,TRBV5-6,TRBJ2-7,NA,TGTGCCAGCAGCTTCCCCCCCCAGGGCAAGTGGGGGGCGGCCTACGAGCAGTACTTC,CASSFPPQGKWGAAYEQYF
TRBD2,TRBV29-1,TRBJ2-1,NA,TGCAGCGTTTTAGCGGGAGGATCCTACAATGAGCAGTTCTTC,CSVLAGGSYNEQFF
TRBD1,TRBV29-1,TRBJ2-2,NA,TGCAGCACGACACAGGGGGCGGGCACCGGGGAGCTGTTTTTT,CSTTQGAGTGELFF
NA,TRBV28,TRBJ1-1,NA,TGTGCCATTAGGACAGCCCATACTGAAGCTTTCTTT,CAIRTAHTEAFF
NA,TRBV28,TRBJ1-4,NA,TGTGCCAGCCGTTCCCTCTTTAAAACAGGAGAACTGTTTTTT,CASRSLFKTGELFF
TRBD1,TRBV6-6,TRBJ2-7,NA,TGTGCCAGCAGTCCCGGGACAGGGAACGAGCAGTACTTC,CASSPGTGNEQYF
TRBD1,TRBV5-1,TRBJ2-6,NA,TGCGCCAGCAGCTTCGGGACAGGGGGTTTATCCGGGGCCAACGTCCTGACTTTC,CASSFGTGGLSGANVLTF
TRBD2,TRBV5-1,TRBJ2-5,once,TGCGCCAGCAGCTGGGGACTAGCGGGAGGGGTAGAGACCCAGTACTTC,CASSWGLAGGVETQYF
TRBD1,TRBV9,TRBJ2-7,NA,TGTGCCAGCAGCTCGGGACAGGGGAACGAGCAGTACTTC,CASSSGQGNEQYF
NA,TRBV27,TRBJ2-7,NA,TGTGCCAGCAGTCACCGTCGTAGTCTGGGGGCACACGAGCAGTACTTC,CASSHRRSLGAHEQYF
TRBD2,TRBV9,TRBJ2-3,NA,TGTGCCAGCAGCGTGCCGACTAGCGGGGATTCAGATACGCAGTATTTT,CASSVPTSGDSDTQYF
TRBD2,TRBV30,TRBJ2-4,NA,TGTGCCTGGAGTGTACTAGCGGGAGCTGACATTCAGTACTTC,CAWSVLAGADIQYF
NA,TRBV6-5,TRBJ2-5,NA,TGTGCCAGCAGTTACTCCCGGGGGGAGACCCAGTACTTC,CASSYSRGETQYF
TRBD1,TRBV19,TRBJ1-5,once,TGTGCCAGTAGTTTGACCGGGACAGAAAATCAGCCCCAGCATTTT,CASSLTGTENQPQHF
NA,TRBV6-6,TRBJ1-4,once,TGTGCCAGCAGTGGGTACGGGGAGGGGGAACTGTTTTTT,CASSGYGEGELFF
TRBD1,TRBV5-6,TRBJ2-2,NA,TGTGCCAGCAGCTTGAAAGGCGACAGGGGGTTGAACGGGGAGCTGTTTTTT,CASSLKGDRGLNGELFF